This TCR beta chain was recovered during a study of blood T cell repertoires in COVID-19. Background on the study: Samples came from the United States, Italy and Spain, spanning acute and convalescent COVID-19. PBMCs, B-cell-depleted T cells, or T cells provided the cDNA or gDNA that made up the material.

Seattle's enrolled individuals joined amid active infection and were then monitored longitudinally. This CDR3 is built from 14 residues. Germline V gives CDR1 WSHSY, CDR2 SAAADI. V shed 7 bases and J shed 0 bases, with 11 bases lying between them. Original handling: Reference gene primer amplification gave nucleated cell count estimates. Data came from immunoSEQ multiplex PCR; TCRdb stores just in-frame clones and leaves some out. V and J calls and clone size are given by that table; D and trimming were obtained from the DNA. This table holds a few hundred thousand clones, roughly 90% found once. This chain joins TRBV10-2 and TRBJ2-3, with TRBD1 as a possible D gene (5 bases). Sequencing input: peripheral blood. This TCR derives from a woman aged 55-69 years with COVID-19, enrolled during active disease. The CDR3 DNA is TGCGCCAGCAAGAGTAGGGGAAGCACAGATACGCAGTATTTT. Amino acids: CASKSRGSTDTQYF.